The T cell receptor (beta chain) described here comes from a study of blood T cell repertoires in COVID-19. Overall study context: There were acute and convalescent COVID-19 samples, and they came from the United States, Italy and Spain. Sources were T cells, B-cell-depleted T cells, or PBMCs; the material itself was cDNA or gDNA.

With V trimmed by 5 bases and J by 2 bases, 3 bases remained unmatched. The CDR3 is 14 residues long. Germline CDR1 reads SGHRS; CDR2 reads YFSETQ. In the authors' workflow: Amplified reference gene primers provided the basis for estimating nucleated cell counts. The repertoire was sequenced with immunoSEQ multiplex PCR; TCRdb's copy has only in-frame clones and lacks some. V and J calls and clone size follow that table, whereas D and trimming were derived from the DNA. The sample has tens of thousands of clones; 80% are singletons. The J gene is TRBJ2-7, the V gene TRBV5-1; 11 bases agree with TRBD1. The sample taken for sequencing was peripheral blood. The receptor was isolated from a human donor in a cohort sampled during active COVID-19. In DNA form, the CDR3 reads TGCGCCAGCAGTCCGGGACAGGGGGCCTACGAGCAGTACTTC. Its protein is CASSPGQGAYEQYF.